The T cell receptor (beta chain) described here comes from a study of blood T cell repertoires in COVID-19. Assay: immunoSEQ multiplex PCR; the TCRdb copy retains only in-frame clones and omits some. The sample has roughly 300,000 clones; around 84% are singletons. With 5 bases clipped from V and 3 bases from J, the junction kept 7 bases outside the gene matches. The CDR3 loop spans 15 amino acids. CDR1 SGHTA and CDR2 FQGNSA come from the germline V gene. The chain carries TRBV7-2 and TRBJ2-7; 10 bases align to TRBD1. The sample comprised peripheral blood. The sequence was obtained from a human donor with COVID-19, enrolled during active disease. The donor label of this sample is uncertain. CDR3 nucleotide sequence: TGTGCCAGCAGCGCACGGGACAGGGGAAACTACGAGCAGTACTTC. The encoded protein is CASSARDRGNYEQYF.